The T cell receptor beta chain under discussion was sequenced for a study of shared clonotypes between healthy human individuals. Study background: Donors had three CD4 naive, three CD4 memory, two CD8 naive and one CD8 memory plate apiece.

Only in-frame clones appear in the TCRdb table, and some are missing; sequencing was by immunoSEQ multiplex PCR. The table includes 2,500,000 or so clones, approximately 94% detected once. Comment on this clone: What it recognizes is unknown.

Germline CDR1 reads SGHRS; CDR2 reads YFSETQ. Trimming took 0 bases from V and 2 from J, leaving 14 bases between them. The CDR3 runs 16 residues. Points from the study as a whole: Tissues were not sampled, only blood, and their repertoires likely differ. Sharing of clonotypes among donors was expected to vary with sequencing depth. Non-shared clonotypes were found to have lower generation probabilities than the clonotypes that were shared by all four of the sorted-subset donors.

The sample was naive CD4+ T cells sorted from blood. Subset reported: CD45RA+ positively selected. This clonotype was sampled from a man younger than 35 in good health. The chain has TRBV5-1 and TRBJ2-5; D not certain. CDR3 region: CASSLVTTRGQETQYF. Written as DNA, the CDR3 is TGCGCCAGCAGCTTGGTCACTACCCGTGGACAAGAGACCCAGTACTTC.